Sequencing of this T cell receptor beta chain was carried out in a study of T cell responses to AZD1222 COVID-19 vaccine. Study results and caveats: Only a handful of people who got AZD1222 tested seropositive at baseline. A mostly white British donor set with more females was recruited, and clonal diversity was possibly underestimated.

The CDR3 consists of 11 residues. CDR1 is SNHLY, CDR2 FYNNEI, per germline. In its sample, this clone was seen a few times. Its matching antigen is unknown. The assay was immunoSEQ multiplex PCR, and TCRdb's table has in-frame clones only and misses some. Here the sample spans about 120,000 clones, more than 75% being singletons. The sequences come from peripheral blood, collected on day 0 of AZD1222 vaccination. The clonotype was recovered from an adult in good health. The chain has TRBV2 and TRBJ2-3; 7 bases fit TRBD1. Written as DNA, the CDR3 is TGTGCAGAGGGGGCCCGAGATACGCAGTATTTT. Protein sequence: CAEGARDTQYF.